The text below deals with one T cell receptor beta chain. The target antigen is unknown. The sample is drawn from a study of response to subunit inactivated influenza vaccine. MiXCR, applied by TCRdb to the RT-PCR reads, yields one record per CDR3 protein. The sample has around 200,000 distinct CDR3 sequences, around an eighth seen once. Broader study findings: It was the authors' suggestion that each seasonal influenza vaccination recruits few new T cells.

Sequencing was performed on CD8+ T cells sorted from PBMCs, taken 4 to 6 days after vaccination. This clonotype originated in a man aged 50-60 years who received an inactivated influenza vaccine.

The CDR3 is CASSWDRDETQYF. CDR3 nucleotides: TGTGCCAGCAGCTGGGACAGGGATGAGACCCAGTACTTC. The chain employs TRBV7-9 and TRBJ2-5, with 9 nucleotides matching TRBD1. V shed 4 bases and J 5 bases; nucleotides not matched to a gene: 2. The CDR3 loop spans 13 amino acids. Germline V lookup: CDR1 SEHNR, CDR2 FQNEAQ (reference sequence).